Below, 8 T cell receptor beta chains from the same sample are listed, as sequenced in a study of blood T cell repertoires in COVID-19. Profiling relied on immunoSEQ multiplex PCR, and the TCRdb table lists in-frame clones only, not all of them. This sample has about 250,000 clones, with roughly four fifths found just once. Sequencing was carried out using peripheral blood. These receptors were taken from a man at least 80 years old with acute or convalescent COVID-19.

The V and J genes are TRBV7-9 and TRBJ2-3, with 8 nucleotides matching TRBD2. The J segment lost 2 bases and the V segment lost 5 bases, leaving 9 bases of the junction unmatched. The CDR3 consists of 16 residues. Germline CDR1 reads SEHNR; CDR2 reads FQNEAQ (reference sequence). CDR3 DNA sequence: TGTGCCAGCAGCCCTCCCGGGACTAGGTCCACAGATACGCAGTATTTT. Translation gives CASSPPGTRSTDTQYF.

V usage is TRBV7-9 and J usage is TRBJ2-7; 14 nucleotides line up with TRBD2. The CDR3 has 16 amino acids. V shed 7 bases and J 3 bases; nucleotides not matched to a gene: 8. CDR1 is SEHNR, CDR2 FQNEAQ, per germline (reference sequence). CDR3 sequence reads: CASIPGLAGENYEQYF. The CDR3 DNA sequence: TGTGCCAGCATCCCGGGACTAGCGGGAGAGAACTACGAGCAGTACTTC.

The V call is TRBV24-1, the J call TRBJ2-5, with 11 bases identical to TRBD1. Germline V CDR1 and CDR2: KGHDR, SFDVKD. Trimming cost V 3 bases and J 5 bases; bases outside gene matches: 7. The CDR3 length is 16 residues. CDR3 sequence: CATSDPGQGASETQYF. The CDR3 bases are TGTGCCACCAGTGATCCCGGACAGGGGGCGTCTGAGACCCAGTACTTC.

The chain carries TRBV2 and TRBJ1-6; D might be TRBD1 (6 bases). From germline, CDR1 is SNHLY and CDR2 FYNNEI. Trimming shortened V by 6 bases and J by 8 bases, and 14 bases separated the two germline ends. CDR3 length: 14 amino acids. The CDR3: CASRPRGAYSPLHF. The DNA of the CDR3 is TGTGCCAGCAGACCCCGGGGGGCGTATTCACCCCTCCACTTT. Using reference TRBV2 and TRBJ1-6 for the parts outside the CDR3, the full variable domain is EPEVTQTPSHQVTQMGQEVILRCVPISNHLYFYWYRQILGQKVEFLVSFYNNEISEKSEIFDDQFSVERPDGSNFTLKIRSTKLEDSAMYFCASRPRGAYSPLHFGNGTRLTVT.

The chain couples TRBV11-2 to TRBJ2-7, with 8 bases matching TRBD1. V was clipped by 5 bases and J by 0 bases; unmatched bases: 6. In germline, CDR1 is SGHAT, CDR2 FQNNGV. The CDR3 length is 15 residues. CDR3 residues: CASSTRQGSSYEQYF. The CDR3 nucleotides are TGTGCCAGCAGCACAAGACAGGGGAGCTCCTACGAGCAGTACTTC.

V gene TRBV18 combines with J gene TRBJ1-1; 7 positions match TRBD1. V dropped 4 bases and J dropped 3; count of bases not matched to a gene: 14. The CDR3 runs to 17 residues. Germline V gene lookup returns CDR1 KGHSH and CDR2 LQKENI. The CDR3 reads CASSHQNMGQFYTEAFF. In DNA, the CDR3 is TGTGCCAGCTCACACCAAAATATGGGACAGTTCTACACTGAAGCTTTCTTT. Variable domain in full (rest from reference TRBV18 and TRBJ1-1): NAGVMQNPRHLVRRRGQEARLRCSPMKGHSHVYWYRQLPEEGLKFMVYLQKENIIDESGMPKERFSAEFPKEGPSILRIQQVVRGDSAAYFCASSHQNMGQFYTEAFFGQGTRLTVV.

The CDR3 DNA sequence: TGTGCCAGCAGCCGGGACAGGGCGGCAGATACGCAGTATTTT. Its translation is CASSRDRAADTQYF. The rearrangement joins TRBV2 to TRBJ2-3; TRBD1 matches 9 bases. Germline trimming cut 6 bases from V and 4 bases from J; bases unmatched to any gene: 5. The CDR3 runs to 14 residues. Germline loops: CDR1 SNHLY, CDR2 FYNNEI.

The chain joins TRBV10-1 to TRBJ2-7; D uncertain. Trimming stripped 2 bases from V and 0 bases from J, with 8 bases between. Germline lookup yields CDR1 WNHNN and CDR2 SYGVQD (reference sequence). This CDR3 contains 14 residues. CDR3 sequence (DNA): TGCGCCAGCAGTGAGGCCAGAAGCTCCTACGAGCAGTACTTC. Its protein product is CASSEARSSYEQYF.